The rows below give T cell receptor beta chains drawn from one sample of a study of blood T cell repertoires in COVID-19. Some clones are missing from TCRdb's copy, which holds only in-frame ones; the method was immunoSEQ multiplex PCR. The table includes about 55,000 clones, 87% detected once. Sequences were obtained from peripheral blood. The receptors come from a man in his forties with COVID-19, enrolled during active disease. Each CDR3 is given with its conserved first and last residue. D genes are given only for firm matches.

v_call	j_call	cdr3_length	d_call	cdr3_aa
TRBV6-5	TRBJ1-1	15	TRBD1	CASSKDRLLNTEAFF
TRBV7-2	TRBJ2-6	17	TRBD2	CASSEASGGSGANVLTF
TRBV28	TRBJ2-7	15	TRBD2	CASLTSGVPLYEQYF
TRBV6-5	TRBJ1-6	14	-	CASRFDSLGSPLHF
TRBV5-6	TRBJ2-7	15	TRBD2	CASSLRTSGSAPQYF
TRBV20-1	TRBJ1-2	11	-	CSLSRLYGYTF
TRBV21-1	TRBJ2-1	16	-	CASSPRTSGSPNEQFF
TRBV9	TRBJ2-1	14	TRBD1	CASSIGTGDNEQFF
TRBV18	TRBJ2-1	14	TRBD1	CASSPPGQYNEQFF
TRBV10-3	TRBJ1-5	14	-	CAISVSGGNQPQHF